Below, one T cell receptor beta chain is given with its context. This clonotype was picked up many times. The antigen this receptor binds is unknown. No base quality values were provided; no much bigger clone lies one nucleotide off. The sample is drawn from a study of CD8+CD57+ T cells in acquired aplastic anemia (dated by TCRdb to 2016 to 2019). For the study in its entirety: A mean of 3.2 ug of DNA, ranging from roughly 0.2 to 27.4 ug, was extracted from sorted CD4+ and CD8+ cells. CD8+CD57+ expansion was defined as a frequency above the mean frequency observed in healthy subjects. General conclusions and limits of the study: Although 25 to 30 CD8+ CDR3 sequences were shared by patients and controls, these sequences appeared highly expressed in patients and within the immunodominant clones of patients. Patients and healthy controls showed no significant difference in CD8+ Simpson's diversity (P=0.060).

Genomic DNA was used as template for profiling of TCR beta VDJ combinations and CDR3 sequences. TCR repertoire sequencing was run on an Illumina HiSeq 2000. The study's own analysis went as follows. Repertoire assessment relied on Simpson's diversity index, CDR3 size and DJ length profiles, and TRBV/TRBJ rearrangement plots. The immunodominant clone was defined as the most abundant DNA sequence in deep sequencing data. CDR3 amino acid sequences were checked for sharing across subjects and were also compared against the VDJdb database and published repertoires. TCRdb applied fastp at Q25 and MiXCR to the public reads, then kept only in-frame beta chains. Rows are unified per CDR3 protein, each entry keeping the most common DNA and genes. TCRdb's processing, not the authors' own work, is the source of the V and J calls. The sample yields roughly 160,000 distinct CDR3 sequences; roughly 48% were counted once. Of the sample, about 2.6% falls within the top ten clones.

Trimming takes 0 bases from V and 3 bases from J, and the germline ends sit 17 bases apart. The CDR3 sequence holds 17 residues, the cysteine and phenylalanine included. The DNA shown is the 51-base CDR3, in frame from base 1. The germline V gene (reference sequence) specifies DFQATT as CDR1 and SNEGSKA as CDR2. Patients chosen for sequencing had shown expansion of CD8+CD57+ cells by flow cytometry. All patients had severe acquired aplastic anemia diagnosed by International Study of Aplastic Anemia and Agranulocytosis and Camitta criteria. No patient had received any therapy when blood was sampled. In the study, sorted CD4+ and CD8+ blood T cells from patients with severe aplastic anemia and from healthy subjects underwent deep sequencing of TCR repertoires. Patients were enrolled in the USA under clinicaltrials.gov protocols 00001620, 01623167, 00001397, 00071045, 00081523 and 00961064. Ficoll-Paque density gradient centrifugation was used to isolate peripheral blood mononuclear cells. CD4+ and CD8+ T cells were sorted by FACS or magnetic beads before DNA extraction.

The chain employs TRBV20-1 and TRBJ2-2, with no D gene named confidently. The sequenced sample consisted of sorted CD4+, CD8+, or CD8+CD57+ T cells (not recorded which) from PBMCs. The TCR sequence derives from a human donor with aplastic anemia. The encoded CDR3 is CSARDFRASADTGELFF. Read as DNA, the sequence is TGCAGTGCTAGAGATTTCCGGGCATCGGCGGACACCGGGGAGCTGTTTTTT.